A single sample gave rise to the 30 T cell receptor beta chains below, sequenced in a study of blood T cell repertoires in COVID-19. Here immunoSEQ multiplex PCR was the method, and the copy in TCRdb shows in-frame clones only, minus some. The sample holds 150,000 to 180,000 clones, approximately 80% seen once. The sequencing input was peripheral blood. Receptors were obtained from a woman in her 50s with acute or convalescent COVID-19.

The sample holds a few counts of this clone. CDR3: CARSRRQGAPGWSTDTQYF. The CDR3 bases are TGTGCCAGAAGCCGACGACAGGGGGCGCCGGGGTGGTCCACAGATACGCAGTATTTT. The gene calls are TRBV5-3 and TRBJ2-3; 10 bases are a match to TRBD1. TRBV5-3 is annotated as an ORF whose role is uncertain. This CDR3 comprises 19 residues. Trimming at V came to 4 bases and at J to 2 bases, leaving 16 bases not matched to a gene.

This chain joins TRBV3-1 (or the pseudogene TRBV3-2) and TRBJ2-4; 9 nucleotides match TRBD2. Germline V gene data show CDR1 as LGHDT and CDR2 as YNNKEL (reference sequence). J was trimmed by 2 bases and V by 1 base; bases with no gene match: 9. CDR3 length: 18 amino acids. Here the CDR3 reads CASSQGVSGRKTKNIQYF. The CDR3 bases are TGTGCCAGCAGCCAAGGGGTTAGCGGGAGAAAGACCAAAAACATTCAGTACTTC.

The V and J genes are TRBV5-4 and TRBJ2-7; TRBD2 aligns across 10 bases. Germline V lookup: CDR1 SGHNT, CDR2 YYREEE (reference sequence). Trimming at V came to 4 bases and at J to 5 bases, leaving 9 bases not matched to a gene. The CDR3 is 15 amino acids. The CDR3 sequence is CASSRQRGGLNEQYF. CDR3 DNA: TGTGCCAGCAGCCGACAGCGGGGGGGCCTAAACGAGCAGTACTTC.

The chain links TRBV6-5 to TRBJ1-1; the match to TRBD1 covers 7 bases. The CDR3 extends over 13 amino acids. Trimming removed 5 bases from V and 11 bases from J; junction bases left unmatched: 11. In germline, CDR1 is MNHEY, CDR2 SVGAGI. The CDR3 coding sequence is TGTGCCAGCAGTCCAACAGGGGCGGGCCGGGCTTTCTTT. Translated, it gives CASSPTGAGRAFF.

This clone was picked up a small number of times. The CDR3 DNA is TGCGCCAGCAGACCGACAGGGGATTATGGCTACACCTTC. Amino acid sequence: CASRPTGDYGYTF. The rearrangement links TRBV5-1 to TRBJ1-2, with 8 bases that match TRBD1. J was trimmed by 5 bases and V by 5 bases; bases with no gene match: 5. Germline lookup yields CDR1 SGHRS and CDR2 YFSETQ. This CDR3 is 13 amino acids long.

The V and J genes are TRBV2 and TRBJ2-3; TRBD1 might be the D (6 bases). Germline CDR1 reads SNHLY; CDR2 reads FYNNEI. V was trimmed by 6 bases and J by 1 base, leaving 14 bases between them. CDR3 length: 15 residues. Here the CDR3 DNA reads TGTGCCAGCAGAGACAGGCCAGGGGGCACAGATACGCAGTATTTT. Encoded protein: CASRDRPGGTDTQYF.

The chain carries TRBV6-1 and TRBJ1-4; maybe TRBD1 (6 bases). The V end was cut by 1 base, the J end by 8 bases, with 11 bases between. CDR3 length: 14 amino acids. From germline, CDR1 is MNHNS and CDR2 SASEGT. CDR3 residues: CASSEVPGEEKLFF. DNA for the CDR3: TGTGCCAGCAGTGAAGTTCCAGGGGAGGAAAAACTGTTTTTT.

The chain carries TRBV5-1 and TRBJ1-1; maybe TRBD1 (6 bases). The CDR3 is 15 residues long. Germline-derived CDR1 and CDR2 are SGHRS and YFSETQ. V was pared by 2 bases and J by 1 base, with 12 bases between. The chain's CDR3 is CASSFAGAENTEAFF. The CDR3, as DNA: TGCGCCAGCAGCTTTGCGGGGGCGGAGAACACTGAAGCTTTCTTT.

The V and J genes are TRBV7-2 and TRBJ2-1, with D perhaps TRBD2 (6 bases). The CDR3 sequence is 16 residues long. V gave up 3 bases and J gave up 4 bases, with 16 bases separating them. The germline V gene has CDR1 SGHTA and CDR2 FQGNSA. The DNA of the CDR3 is TGTGCCAGCAGCTTTCTCCCGAGTAGCGGTTACAATGAGCAGTTCTTC. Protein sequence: CASSFLPSSGYNEQFF.

The CDR3 is CASSVAVGGPSNEQFF. DNA for the CDR3: TGTGCCAGCAGCGTAGCTGTGGGAGGGCCCTCTAATGAGCAGTTCTTC. The chain joins TRBV9 to TRBJ2-1, with TRBD2 identical over 7 bases. The junction had 10 bases not matched to a gene; V was cut back by 0 bases and J by 7 bases. This CDR3 spans 16 amino acids. Germline assignment: CDR1 SGDLS and CDR2 YYNGEE.

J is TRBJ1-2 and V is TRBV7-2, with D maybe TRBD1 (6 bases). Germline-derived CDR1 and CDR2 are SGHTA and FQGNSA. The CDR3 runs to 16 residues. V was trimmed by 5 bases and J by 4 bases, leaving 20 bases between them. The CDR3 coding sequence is TGTGCCAGCAGCCTCCTCCGACAGGCCCCACCCTATGGCTACACCTTC. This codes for CASSLLRQAPPYGYTF.

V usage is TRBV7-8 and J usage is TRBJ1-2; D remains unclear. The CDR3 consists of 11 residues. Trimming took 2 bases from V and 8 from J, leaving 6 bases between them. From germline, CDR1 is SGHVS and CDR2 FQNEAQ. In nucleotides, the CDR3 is TGTGCCAGCAGCTTACTGTCGGGCTACACCTTC. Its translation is CASSLLSGYTF.

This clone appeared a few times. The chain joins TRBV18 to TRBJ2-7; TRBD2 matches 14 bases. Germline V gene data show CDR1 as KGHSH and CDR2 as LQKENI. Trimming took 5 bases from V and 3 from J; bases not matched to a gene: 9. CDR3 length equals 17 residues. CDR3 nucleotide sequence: TGTGCCAGCTCATCGGGACTAGCGGGAGTTCTTGGCTACGAGCAGTACTTC. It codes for CASSSGLAGVLGYEQYF.

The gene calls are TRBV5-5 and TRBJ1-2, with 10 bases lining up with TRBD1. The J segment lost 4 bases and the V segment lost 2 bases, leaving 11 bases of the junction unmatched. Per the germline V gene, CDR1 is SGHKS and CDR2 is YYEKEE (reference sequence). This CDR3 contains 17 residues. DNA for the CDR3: TGTGCCAGCAGCTTAACTCCGGGACAGGGGTTTTCCTATGGCTACACCTTC. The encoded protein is CASSLTPGQGFSYGYTF. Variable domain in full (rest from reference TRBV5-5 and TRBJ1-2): DAGVTQSPTHLIKTRGQQVTLRCSPISGHKSVSWYQQVLGQGPQFIFQYYEKEERGRGNFPDRFSARQFPNYSSELNVNALLLGDSALYLCASSLTPGQGFSYGYTFGSGTRLTVV.

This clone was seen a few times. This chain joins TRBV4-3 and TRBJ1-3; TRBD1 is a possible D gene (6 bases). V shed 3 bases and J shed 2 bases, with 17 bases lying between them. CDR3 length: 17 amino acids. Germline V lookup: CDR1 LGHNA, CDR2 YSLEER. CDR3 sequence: CASSHQTGLGAGNTIYF. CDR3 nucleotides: TGCGCCAGCAGCCATCAAACAGGGCTAGGAGCTGGAAACACCATATATTTT.

The CDR3 nucleotides read TGTGCCAGCAGCTTAATACAGAACACTGAAGCTTTCTTT. It yields the protein CASSLIQNTEAFF. J is TRBJ1-1 and V is TRBV7-2; the D is unclear. V was pared by 2 bases and J by 1 base, with 5 bases between. The CDR3 consists of 13 residues. Germline V gives CDR1 SGHTA, CDR2 FQGNSA.

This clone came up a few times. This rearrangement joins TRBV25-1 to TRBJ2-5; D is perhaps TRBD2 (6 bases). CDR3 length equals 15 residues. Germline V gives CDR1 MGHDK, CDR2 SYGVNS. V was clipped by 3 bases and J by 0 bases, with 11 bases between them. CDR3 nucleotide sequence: TGTGCCAGCAGTGAGGCGGGAAGTTACCAAGAGACCCAGTACTTC. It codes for CASSEAGSYQETQYF.

The CDR3 DNA reads TGTGCCAGCAGCCCTCGCAGCGCTGATATAAACATTCAGTACTTC. As protein: CASSPRSADINIQYF. This sequence joins TRBV5-4 and TRBJ2-4; D not resolved. Trimming took 4 bases from V and 6 from J, leaving 17 bases between them. This CDR3 spans 15 amino acids. Per germline, CDR1 SGHNT and CDR2 YYREEE (reference sequence).

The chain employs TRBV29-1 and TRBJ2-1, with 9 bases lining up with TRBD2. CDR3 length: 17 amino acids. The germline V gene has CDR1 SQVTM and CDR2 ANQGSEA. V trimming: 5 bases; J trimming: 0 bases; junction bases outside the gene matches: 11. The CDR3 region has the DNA TGCAGCGTTACCGGGACTAGCAGCCTCTTCTCCTACAATGAGCAGTTCTTC. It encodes CSVTGTSSLFSYNEQFF.

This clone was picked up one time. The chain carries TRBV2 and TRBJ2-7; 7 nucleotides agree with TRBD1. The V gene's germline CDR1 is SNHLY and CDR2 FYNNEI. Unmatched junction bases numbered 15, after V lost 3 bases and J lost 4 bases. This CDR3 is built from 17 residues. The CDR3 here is CASSEEVEGAGGYEQYF. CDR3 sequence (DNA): TGTGCCAGCAGTGAGGAGGTAGAGGGGGCTGGCGGTTACGAGCAGTACTTC.

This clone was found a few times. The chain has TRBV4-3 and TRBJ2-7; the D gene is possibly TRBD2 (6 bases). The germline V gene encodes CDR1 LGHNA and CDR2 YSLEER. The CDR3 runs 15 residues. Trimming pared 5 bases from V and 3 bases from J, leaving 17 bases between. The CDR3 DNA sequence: TGCGCCAGCAGCAAACAGAGGACTAACAACTACGAGCAGTACTTC. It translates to CASSKQRTNNYEQYF.

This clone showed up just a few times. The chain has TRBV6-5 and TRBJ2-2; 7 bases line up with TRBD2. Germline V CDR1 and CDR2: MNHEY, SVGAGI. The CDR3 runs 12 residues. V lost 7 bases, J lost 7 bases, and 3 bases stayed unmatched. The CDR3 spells CASIPGGGELFF. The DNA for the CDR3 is TGTGCCAGCATCCCGGGAGGCGGGGAGCTGTTTTTT.

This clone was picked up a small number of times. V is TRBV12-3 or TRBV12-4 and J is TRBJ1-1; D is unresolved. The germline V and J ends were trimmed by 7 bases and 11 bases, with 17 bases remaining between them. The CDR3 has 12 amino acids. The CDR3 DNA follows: TGTGCCAGCACCCAAGCGGGTAGGGCGGCTTTCTTT. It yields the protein CASTQAGRAAFF.

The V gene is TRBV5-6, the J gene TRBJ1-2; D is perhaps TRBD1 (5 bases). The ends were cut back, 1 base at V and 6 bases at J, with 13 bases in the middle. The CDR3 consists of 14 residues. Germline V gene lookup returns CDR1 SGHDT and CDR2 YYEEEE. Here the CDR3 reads CASSLWDLNHGYTF. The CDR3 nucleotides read TGTGCCAGCAGCTTGTGGGACTTGAACCATGGCTACACCTTC.

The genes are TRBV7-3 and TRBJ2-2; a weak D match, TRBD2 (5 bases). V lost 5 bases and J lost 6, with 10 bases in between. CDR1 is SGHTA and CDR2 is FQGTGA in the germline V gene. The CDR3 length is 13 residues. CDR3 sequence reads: CASSPGSSGELFF. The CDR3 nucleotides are TGTGCCAGCAGCCCGGGGAGTTCCGGGGAGCTGTTTTTT.

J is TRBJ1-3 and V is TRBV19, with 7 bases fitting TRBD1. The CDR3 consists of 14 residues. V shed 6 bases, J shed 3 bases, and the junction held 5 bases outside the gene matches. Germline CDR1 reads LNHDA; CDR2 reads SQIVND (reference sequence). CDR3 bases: TGTGCCAGTAGCAGACAGGGCCTTGGAAACACCATATATTTT. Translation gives CASSRQGLGNTIYF.

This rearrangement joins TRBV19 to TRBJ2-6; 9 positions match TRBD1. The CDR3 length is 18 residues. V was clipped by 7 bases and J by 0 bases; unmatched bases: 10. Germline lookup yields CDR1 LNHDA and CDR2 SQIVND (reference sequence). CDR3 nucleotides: TGTGCCAGTACTCCTAGAGGGGGACAGGGCTCTGGGGCCAACGTCCTGACTTTC. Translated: CASTPRGGQGSGANVLTF.

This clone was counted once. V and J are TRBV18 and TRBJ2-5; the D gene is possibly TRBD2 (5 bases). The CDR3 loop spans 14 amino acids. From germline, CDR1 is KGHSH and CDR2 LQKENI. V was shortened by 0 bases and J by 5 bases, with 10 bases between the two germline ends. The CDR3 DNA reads TGTGCCAGCTCACCACCGAGAGGGCCGGAGACCCAGTACTTC. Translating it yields CASSPPRGPETQYF.

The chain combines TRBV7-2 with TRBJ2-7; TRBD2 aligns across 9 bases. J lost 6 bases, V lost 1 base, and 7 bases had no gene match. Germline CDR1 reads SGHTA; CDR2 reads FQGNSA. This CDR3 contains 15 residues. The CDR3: CASSLVGGGVSEQYF. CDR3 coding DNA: TGTGCCAGCAGCTTAGTGGGCGGGGGGGTATCCGAGCAGTACTTC.

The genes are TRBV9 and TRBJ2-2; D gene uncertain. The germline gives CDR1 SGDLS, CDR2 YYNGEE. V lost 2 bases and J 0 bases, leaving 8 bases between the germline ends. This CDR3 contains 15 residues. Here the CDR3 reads CASSVPTANTGELFF. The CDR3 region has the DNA TGTGCCAGCAGCGTCCCAACGGCGAACACCGGGGAGCTGTTTTTT.